Described below is a single TCR beta chain sequence and its context. What it recognizes is unknown. TCRdb called the 5' RACE reads again in MiXCR, with one record for every CDR3 protein. The table shows roughly 300,000 distinct CDR3 sequences, with around 8% occurring only once. The sample belongs to a study of CD8 T cells in ankylosing spondylitis. The V gene lost 7 bases and the J gene lost 3 bases, with 17 bases spanning the gap. The CDR3 consists of 15 residues. Germline CDR1 is SNHLY and CDR2 is FYNNEI. Whole-study results and caveats: The study identified a TCR beta motif of eight highly homologous variants that appeared characteristic of ankylosing spondylitis blood. Earlier reports found some motif variants in synovial fluid and blood in reactive arthritis. Within matched ankylosing spondylitis synovial fluid, disease-linked clones were reportedly significantly enriched.

The receptor was derived from a male donor with ankylosing spondylitis. Sequenced sample: blood, either unsorted or a sorted T cell fraction (not recorded which). The chain has TRBV2 and TRBJ2-3; D may match TRBD1 or TRBD2 (5 bases each). Here the CDR3 reads CASKVHGDRTDTQYF. The CDR3 DNA reads TGTGCCAGCAAAGTTCACGGGGACCGGACAGATACGCAGTATTTT.